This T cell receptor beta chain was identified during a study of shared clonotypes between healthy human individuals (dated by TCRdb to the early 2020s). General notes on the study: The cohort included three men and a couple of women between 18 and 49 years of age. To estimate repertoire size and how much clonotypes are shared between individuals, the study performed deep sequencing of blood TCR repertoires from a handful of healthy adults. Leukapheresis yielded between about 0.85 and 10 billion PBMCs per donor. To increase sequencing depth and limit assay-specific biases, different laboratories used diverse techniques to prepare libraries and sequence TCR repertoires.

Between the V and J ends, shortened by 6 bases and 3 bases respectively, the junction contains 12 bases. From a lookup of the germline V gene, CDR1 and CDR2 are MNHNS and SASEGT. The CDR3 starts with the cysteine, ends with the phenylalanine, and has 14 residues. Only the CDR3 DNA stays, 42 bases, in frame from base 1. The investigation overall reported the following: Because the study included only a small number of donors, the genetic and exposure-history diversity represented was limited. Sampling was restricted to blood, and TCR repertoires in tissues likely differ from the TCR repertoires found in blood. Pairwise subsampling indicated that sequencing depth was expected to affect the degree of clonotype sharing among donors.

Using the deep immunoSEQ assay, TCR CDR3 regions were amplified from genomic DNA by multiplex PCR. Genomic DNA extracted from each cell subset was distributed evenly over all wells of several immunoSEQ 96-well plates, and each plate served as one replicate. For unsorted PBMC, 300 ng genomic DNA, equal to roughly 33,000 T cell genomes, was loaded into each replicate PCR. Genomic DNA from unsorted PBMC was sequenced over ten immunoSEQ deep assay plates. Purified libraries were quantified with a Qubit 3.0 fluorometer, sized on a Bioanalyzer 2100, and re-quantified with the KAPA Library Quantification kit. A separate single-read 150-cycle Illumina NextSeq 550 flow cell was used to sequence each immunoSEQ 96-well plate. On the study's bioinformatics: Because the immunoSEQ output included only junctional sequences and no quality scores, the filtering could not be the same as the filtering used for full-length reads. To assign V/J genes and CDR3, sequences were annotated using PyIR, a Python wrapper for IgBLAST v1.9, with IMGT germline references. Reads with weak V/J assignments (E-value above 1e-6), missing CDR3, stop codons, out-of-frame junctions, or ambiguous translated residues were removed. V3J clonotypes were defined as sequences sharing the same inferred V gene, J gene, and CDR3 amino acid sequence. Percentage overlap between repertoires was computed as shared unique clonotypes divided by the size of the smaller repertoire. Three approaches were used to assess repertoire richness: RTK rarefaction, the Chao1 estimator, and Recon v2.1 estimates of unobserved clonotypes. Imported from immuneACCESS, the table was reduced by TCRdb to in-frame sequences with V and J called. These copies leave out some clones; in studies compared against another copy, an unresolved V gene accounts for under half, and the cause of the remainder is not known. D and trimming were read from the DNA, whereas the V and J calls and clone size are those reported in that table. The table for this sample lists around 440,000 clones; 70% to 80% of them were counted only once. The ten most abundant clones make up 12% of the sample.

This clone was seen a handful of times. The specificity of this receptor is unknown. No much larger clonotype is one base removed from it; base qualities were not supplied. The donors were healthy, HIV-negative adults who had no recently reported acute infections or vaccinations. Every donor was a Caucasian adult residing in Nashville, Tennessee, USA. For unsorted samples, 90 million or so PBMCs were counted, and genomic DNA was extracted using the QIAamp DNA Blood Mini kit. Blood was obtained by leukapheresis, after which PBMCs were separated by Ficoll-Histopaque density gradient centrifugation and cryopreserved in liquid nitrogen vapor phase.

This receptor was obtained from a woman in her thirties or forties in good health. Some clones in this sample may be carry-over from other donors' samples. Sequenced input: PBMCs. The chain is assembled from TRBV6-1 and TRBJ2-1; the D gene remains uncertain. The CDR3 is CASRGNGLYNEQFF. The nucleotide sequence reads TGTGCCAGCAGAGGGAATGGCCTCTACAATGAGCAGTTCTTC.